The TCR beta chain under discussion was sequenced for a study of CD8 T cells in ankylosing spondylitis (dated by TCRdb to 2015 to 2018). General notes on the study: To find TCR variants linked to disease, the study profiled T cell receptor beta repertoires in ankylosing spondylitis patients and healthy donors. The full study cohort comprised approximately 23 ankylosing spondylitis patients and some 110 healthy donors. Peripheral blood was sampled, and synovial fluid was also collected from ankylosing spondylitis patients. General findings and caveats noted by the study authors: Some motif variants had previously been reported in the synovial fluid and blood of reactive arthritis patients, which suggests shared mechanisms of disease initiation. A TCR beta motif of fewer than 10 highly homologous amino acid variants appeared characteristic of blood from ankylosing spondylitis patients. The disease-linked clones were reported as significantly enriched in matched synovial fluid samples from ankylosing spondylitis patients. The disease-linked clones showed a CD8+ phenotype and occurred at relatively low frequencies in peripheral blood.

For CDR1 and CDR2, the germline V gene lists MNHNS and SASEGT. V loses 4 bases of germline sequence and J loses 8 bases, and the interval between the two ends is 14 bases. The CDR3 starts with the cysteine, ends with the phenylalanine, and has 13 residues. Only the CDR3 DNA stays, 39 bases, in frame from base 1. For each ankylosing spondylitis patient, the synovial fluid sample was matched to a blood sample from that same patient. The data were produced on an Illumina HiSeq 2500. Quantitative 5'-RACE with molecular barcodes was used to prepare TCR beta libraries. In the source study's methods: A new computational method, built on a probabilistic model of VDJ rearrangement, was used to identify disease-linked TCR variants. The raw public data were reprocessed by TCRdb itself: fastp quality trimming at Q25, MiXCR clonotype calling, in-frame beta chains only. Rows merge per CDR3 protein into single entries with the most common DNA and genes. TCRdb, not the authors, supplied the V and J calls. The sample yields around 150,000 distinct CDR3 sequences; roughly 44% were counted once. The top ten hold about 16% of the sample.

This clonotype was picked up a small number of times. Its antigen is still unknown. Within one base of it there is no much larger clone, and no base qualities were kept. In this chain, TRBV6-1 is recombined with TRBJ1-2; the D gene is unclear. The specimen sequenced was synovial fluid, either unsorted or a sorted T cell fraction (not recorded which). This TCR was recovered from a male donor with ankylosing spondylitis. The CDR3 reads CASSGVEAGGYTF. The base sequence is TGTGCCAGCAGTGGAGTGGAGGCCGGAGGCTACACCTTC.